These 15 T cell receptor beta chains were all obtained from the same sample, sequenced in a study of blood T cells in healthy people across ages (dated by TCRdb to 2013 to 2016). Receptor amplification or capture employed 5' RACE. Sequencing relied on an Illumina HiSeq 2500. The second PCR ran for roughly 7 to 12 cycles and used a J-beta primer mix along with a sample-barcoded 5' primer. The public reads were quality trimmed at Q25 with fastp and then assembled into clones with MiXCR by TCRdb, keeping productive beta chains. CDR3 protein duplicates are merged, each entry listing the most common genes and DNA. The sample has about 1.7 million distinct CDR3 sequences on record, about 28% of them singletons. The ten biggest clones cover 7% to 9% of the sample. The sequencing input was blood. Receptors originate from a woman in her 30s in good health.

The chain links TRBV7-2 to TRBJ2-3; D call uncertain. CDR1 is SGHTA and CDR2 is FQGNSA in the germline V gene. V lost 0 bases and J lost 3, with 10 bases in between. CDR3 length: 15 amino acids. This CDR3 reads CASSLAGSLTDTQYF. The CDR3 DNA sequence: TGTGCCAGCAGCTTAGCGGGAAGTCTAACAGATACGCAGTATTTT.

This chain joins TRBV20-1 and TRBJ2-1; 10 positions match TRBD2. Germline assignment: CDR1 DFQATT and CDR2 SNEGSKA (reference sequence). CDR3 length: 19 residues. Trimming cost V 0 bases and J 5 bases; bases outside gene matches: 16. The CDR3 DNA reads as TGCAGTGCTAGAGAAGGGGGAGTTCCGGGACTAGCGACCGACAATGAGCAGTTCTTC. This encodes CSAREGGVPGLATDNEQFF.

V gene TRBV4-1 combines with J gene TRBJ1-5, with 10 bases lining up with TRBD1. Trimming took 4 bases from V and 5 from J; bases not matched to a gene: 5. The CDR3 consists of 15 residues. Germline CDR1 MGHRA, CDR2 YSYEKL. The CDR3 DNA follows: TGCGCCAGCAGCCCGGACAGGGGGTCTTATCAGCCCCAGCATTTT. It yields the protein CASSPDRGSYQPQHF.

This chain links TRBV5-5 with TRBJ2-1, with 9 bases fitting TRBD1. From germline, CDR1 is SGHKS and CDR2 YYEKEE (reference sequence). This CDR3 region has 16 residues. J lost 2 bases, V lost 2 bases, and 5 bases had no gene match. The CDR3 sequence is CASSFYGTGTYNEQFF. DNA for the CDR3: TGTGCCAGCAGCTTTTATGGGACAGGGACCTACAATGAGCAGTTCTTC. The whole variable domain, remainder taken from reference TRBV5-5 and TRBJ2-1, is DAGVTQSPTHLIKTRGQQVTLRCSPISGHKSVSWYQQVLGQGPQFIFQYYEKEERGRGNFPDRFSARQFPNYSSELNVNALLLGDSALYLCASSFYGTGTYNEQFFGPGTRLTVL.

The CDR3 DNA reads as TGCGCCAGCAGCCAAGTGATGGTGATTAGCACAGATACGCAGTATTTT. This codes for CASSQVMVISTDTQYF. J is TRBJ2-3 and V is TRBV4-3; D is unclear. Germline CDR1 and CDR2: LGHNA and YSLEER. Trimming left V 1 base short and J 0 bases short, with 11 bases between. The CDR3 runs 16 residues.

CDR3 amino acids: CASSSVTSGRYLGTQYF. DNA of the CDR3: TGTGCCAGCAGCTCCGTCACTAGCGGGCGATACCTTGGTACGCAGTATTTT. This rearrangement joins TRBV11-2 to TRBJ2-3, with TRBD2 matching 9 bases. With 4 bases clipped from V and 8 bases from J, the junction kept 16 bases outside the gene matches. The CDR3 is made up of 17 amino acids. The V gene's germline CDR1 is SGHAT and CDR2 FQNNGV.

This clonotype was counted ten times or more. The J gene is TRBJ2-5, the V gene TRBV6-5; 10 bases are shared with TRBD1. Germline V CDR1 and CDR2: MNHEY, SVGAGI. V trimming: 4 bases; J trimming: 5 bases; junction bases outside the gene matches: 4. The CDR3 is made up of 14 amino acids. The CDR3 loop reads CASSWDRGGETQYF. The DNA of the CDR3 is TGTGCCAGCAGTTGGGACAGGGGTGGGGAGACCCAGTACTTC.

In the case of this clonotype: A much more abundant neighbour one base away suggests this may be a read error. The CDR3 spells CASSFRGKEQETQYF. CDR3 DNA sequence: TGTGCCAGCAGTTTCCGAGGGAAAGAGCAAGAGACCCAGTACTTC. V gene TRBV12-3 or TRBV12-4 combines with J gene TRBJ2-5; the D gene is possibly TRBD2 (5 bases). V lost 3 bases, J lost 2 bases, and 13 bases lay in between. The CDR3 extends over 15 amino acids.

This clonotype came up many times. This chain uses TRBV7-2 with TRBJ2-1; D is unclear. CDR1 is SGHTA and CDR2 is FQGNSA in the germline V gene. Trimming took off 0 bases at V and 9 bases at J, with 9 bases between the two ends. The CDR3 is 13 amino acids. CDR3 amino acids: CASSLASPLEQFF. The CDR3 DNA is TGTGCCAGCAGCTTAGCGTCCCCGCTTGAGCAGTTCTTC.

This clonotype was seen more than once but under ten times. V usage is TRBV24-1 and J usage is TRBJ2-1, with D uncertain. V lost 0 bases and J lost 12, with 11 bases in between. This CDR3 is 13 amino acids long. Germline CDR1 reads KGHDR; CDR2 reads SFDVKD. CDR3 in DNA: TGTGCCACCAGTGATTTGGGATGGATAGGGCAGTTCTTC. This translates into CATSDLGWIGQFF.

This clonotype was counted at least ten times. J is TRBJ2-1 and V is TRBV20-1, with D possibly matching TRBD1 (6 bases). V shed 8 bases and J shed 4 bases, with 12 bases lying between them. The CDR3 is 12 amino acids. Per the germline V gene, CDR1 is DFQATT and CDR2 is SNEGSKA (reference sequence). The CDR3 DNA follows: TGCAGTTCCACAGGGATGTACAATGAGCAGTTCTTC. Translation: CSSTGMYNEQFF.

This clonotype was found a few times. The chain recombines TRBV7-9 with TRBJ2-6; D call uncertain. V was pared by 5 bases and J by 2 bases, with 16 bases between. Looked up from germline, CDR1 is SEHNR and CDR2 is FQNEAQ (reference sequence). This CDR3 spans 17 amino acids. In nucleotides, the CDR3 is TGTGCCAGCAGCCCCCGGCAAAATCGCGCTGGGGCCAACGTCCTGACTTTC. Residues: CASSPRQNRAGANVLTF.

The table lists this clonotype with a count of one. This sequence joins TRBV27 and TRBJ1-1; 7 positions agree with TRBD1. The J segment lost 4 bases and the V segment lost 7 bases, leaving 6 bases of the junction unmatched. The germline CDR1 and CDR2 sequences are MNHEY and SMNVEV (reference sequence). CDR3 size: 13 residues. DNA of the CDR3: TGTGCCAGCAAGAATCAGGGGGGCACTGAAGCTTTCTTT. The encoded protein is CASKNQGGTEAFF.

This clonotype appeared a few times. V and J are TRBV7-2 and TRBJ2-7, with 9 bases identical to TRBD2. Germline V gives CDR1 SGHTA, CDR2 FQGNSA. The CDR3 loop spans 17 amino acids. Trimming cost V 5 bases and J 1 base; bases outside gene matches: 12. This CDR3 is CASSPGVGAGGSYEQYF. The DNA of the CDR3 is TGTGCCAGCAGCCCGGGGGTGGGAGCGGGAGGATCCTACGAGCAGTACTTC.

DNA for the CDR3: TGCAGTGCGCAACCCTGGACTAGCACAGATACGCAGTATTTT. Its protein product is CSAQPWTSTDTQYF. The chain is built from TRBV20-1 and TRBJ2-3; TRBD2 might be the D (5 bases). V was shortened by 6 bases and J by 0 bases, with 13 bases between the two germline ends. The CDR3 has 14 residues. Germline V CDR1 and CDR2: DFQATT, SNEGSKA (reference sequence).